Presented here are 18 T cell receptor beta chains from one specimen sequenced in a study of cytomegalovirus exposure and HLA in healthy donors. PCR primers comprised 60 Vbeta and 13 Jbeta primers. The assay was immunoSEQ multiplex PCR, and TCRdb's table has in-frame clones only and misses some. This sample has under 200,000 clones; about three quarters occur once, and the top ten carry around 3.3%. Sequenced input: PBMCs. The receptor source for this set is a woman aged 35 to 49 in good health and CMV-seronegative.

This clone has just a few counts. The V call is TRBV28, the J call TRBJ2-7; 9 bases align to TRBD2. CDR1 and CDR2 from the germline V gene are MDHEN and SYDVKM. The length of the CDR3 is 15 residues. The V segment lost 6 bases and the J segment 2 bases; nucleotides outside the gene matches: 8. CDR3 nucleotides: TGTGCCAGCAGGCGACTAGCGGAGGCAACCTACGAGCAGTACTTC. This sequence encodes CASRRLAEATYEQYF.

V and J are TRBV28 and TRBJ1-1, with 11 bases lining up with TRBD1. V lost 11 bases, J lost 4 bases, and 3 bases stayed unmatched. The CDR3 totals 12 residues. The germline gives CDR1 MDHEN, CDR2 SYDVKM. The DNA of the CDR3 is TGTGCCGGGGGACAGGGGGGCACTGAAGCTTTCTTT. Its protein product is CAGGQGGTEAFF. Using reference TRBV28 and TRBJ1-1 for the parts outside the CDR3, the full variable domain is DVKVTQSSRYLVKRTGEKVFLECVQDMDHENMFWYRQDPGLGLRLIYFSYDVKMKEKGDIPEGYSVSREKKERFSLILESASTNQTSMYLCAGGQGGTEAFFGQGTRLTVV.

The chain recombines TRBV20-1 with TRBJ1-2; D gene ambiguous. This CDR3 has 10 amino acids. In germline, CDR1 is DFQATT, CDR2 SNEGSKA (reference sequence). V shed 3 bases and J shed 11 bases, with 10 bases lying between them. CDR3 loop: CSASNILYTF. In DNA, the CDR3 is TGCAGTGCTAGTAATATATTATACACCTTC.

As to this clone: The sample contains more than one DNA sequence encoding this CDR3. V and J are TRBV4-1 and TRBJ1-5, with D perhaps matching TRBD1 (5 bases). V was pared by 0 bases and J by 4 bases, with 25 bases between. This CDR3 region has 20 residues. Germline CDR1 and CDR2: MGHRA and YSYEKL. The CDR3 region has the DNA TGCGCCAGCAGCCAAGATCCCAGCGCAACCCGCAATGGGGGGAATCAGCCCCAGCATTTT. Translation: CASSQDPSATRNGGNQPQHF.

This rearrangement joins TRBV4-1 to TRBJ2-7, with D perhaps matching TRBD2 (6 bases). Germline CDR1 reads MGHRA; CDR2 reads YSYEKL. V lost 1 base to trimming and J lost 3 bases, with 13 bases between them. The CDR3 contains 15 residues. This CDR3 reads CASSQVTSRIYEQYF. The CDR3 DNA reads TGCGCCAGCAGCCAAGTAACTAGCAGGATCTACGAGCAGTACTTC.

The count of this clone is one. The genes are TRBV11-2 and TRBJ1-1; tentative D call: TRBD1 (5 bases). V was trimmed by 5 bases and J by 4 bases, leaving 23 bases between them. The CDR3 spans 17 residues. In germline, CDR1 is SGHAT, CDR2 FQNNGV. CDR3 bases: TGTGCCAGCAGCCCAAGGGGTCAGGGAGGGGTGGGCACTGAAGCTTTCTTT. This sequence encodes CASSPRGQGGVGTEAFF.

This chain uses TRBV10-3 with TRBJ2-2, with 9 bases identical to TRBD1. Trimming removed 6 bases from V and 1 base from J; junction bases left unmatched: 0. CDR3 length: 14 amino acids. Germline V lookup: CDR1 ENHRY, CDR2 SYGVKD. CDR3: CAIRTGGNTGELFF. The CDR3 DNA reads as TGTGCCATCAGGACAGGGGGGAACACCGGGGAGCTGTTTTTT.

This chain joins TRBV7-4 and TRBJ1-2; D perhaps matches TRBD1 (6 bases). The CDR3 is made up of 15 amino acids. Germline assignment: CDR1 SGHVT and CDR2 SQSDAQ. The ends were cut back, 1 base at V and 5 bases at J, with 14 bases in the middle. The CDR3 DNA sequence: TGTGCCAGCAGCTTAGGAGGACAGAAAGAATATGGCTACACCTTC. It specifies CASSLGGQKEYGYTF. Complete variable domain (other parts from reference TRBV7-4 and TRBJ1-2): GAGVSQSPRYKVAKRGRDVALRCDSISGHVTLYWYRQTLGQGSEVLTYSQSDAQRDKSGRPSGRFSAERPERSVSTLKIQRTEQGDSAVYLCASSLGGQKEYGYTFGSGTRLTVV.

This rearrangement joins TRBV2 to TRBJ2-1, with 10 positions matching TRBD1. This CDR3 is 15 amino acids long. V lost 5 bases and J lost 7; bases outside the gene matches: 8. The germline CDR1 and CDR2 sequences are SNHLY and FYNNEI. The CDR3 reads CASSWDRGVRNEQFF. The DNA for the CDR3 is TGTGCCAGCAGTTGGGACAGGGGAGTGAGGAATGAGCAGTTCTTC.

V usage is TRBV19 and J usage is TRBJ1-5; perhaps TRBD1 as D (6 bases). V was cut by 7 bases and J by 5 bases, with 15 bases left in between. There are 14 residues in the CDR3. The germline V gene has CDR1 LNHDA and CDR2 SQIVND (reference sequence). The CDR3 coding sequence is TGTGCCAGTAATGCTGGGCAGGGGCATCAGCCCCAGCATTTT. This sequence encodes CASNAGQGHQPQHF.

The V call is TRBV28, the J call TRBJ1-6; 7 nucleotides line up with TRBD1. This CDR3 comprises 15 residues. The V and J ends lost 8 bases and 10 bases, in that order; junction bases with no gene match: 14. The V gene's germline CDR1 is MDHEN and CDR2 SYDVKM. The CDR3 loop reads CASGNGGQVGSPLHF. In DNA form, the CDR3 reads TGTGCCAGCGGCAATGGAGGACAGGTCGGGTCACCCCTCCACTTT. The variable domain in full, completed from reference TRBV28 and TRBJ1-6, reads DVKVTQSSRYLVKRTGEKVFLECVQDMDHENMFWYRQDPGLGLRLIYFSYDVKMKEKGDIPEGYSVSREKKERFSLILESASTNQTSMYLCASGNGGQVGSPLHFGNGTRLTVT.

The chain links TRBV5-1 to TRBJ2-5; D is unclear. Germline assignment: CDR1 SGHRS and CDR2 YFSETQ. The CDR3 spans 14 residues. Trimming cost V 0 bases and J 2 bases, with 8 bases left between them. The CDR3 protein is CASSLAPGQETQYF. The CDR3 region has the DNA TGCGCCAGCAGCTTGGCCCCAGGTCAAGAGACCCAGTACTTC.

The chain employs TRBV7-9 and TRBJ1-5; D possibly corresponds to TRBD1 (5 bases). Germline lookup yields CDR1 SEHNR and CDR2 FQNEAQ (reference sequence). The CDR3 covers 13 residues. V was cut by 5 bases and J by 6 bases, with 11 bases left in between. CDR3 residues: CASSPGGSQPQHF. In nucleotides, the CDR3 is TGTGCCAGCAGCCCCGGGGGGAGTCAGCCCCAGCATTTT.

CDR3 residues: CASSPAGTSGAETQYF. The CDR3 bases are TGTGCCAGCAGCCCAGCCGGGACTAGCGGGGCAGAGACCCAGTACTTC. This chain links TRBV7-7 with TRBJ2-5; 13 nucleotides line up with TRBD2. Per germline, CDR1 SSHAT and CDR2 FNYEAQ (reference sequence). CDR3 length: 16 amino acids. The junction had 7 bases not matched to a gene; V was cut back by 5 bases and J by 4 bases.

This clone was detected once. V gene TRBV4-1 combines with J gene TRBJ2-1; 8 bases agree with TRBD2. V lost 5 bases, J lost 4 bases, and 4 bases stayed unmatched. CDR3 length equals 14 residues. Germline CDR1 reads MGHRA; CDR2 reads YSYEKL. CDR3 protein: CASSKLAGYNEQFF. The CDR3 DNA reads as TGCGCCAGCAGCAAATTAGCGGGGTACAATGAGCAGTTCTTC.

As regards this clone: A junction end diverges from the germline sequence, so it may reflect a read error. This chain uses TRBV7-9 with TRBJ2-1; D could derive from TRBD1 or TRBD2 (8 bases each). The CDR3 consists of 15 residues. The V gene's germline CDR1 is SEHNR and CDR2 FQNEAQ (reference sequence). CDR3 in amino acids: CSSSLAGRTGFGIFF. CDR3 nucleotides: TGTTCCAGCAGCTTAGCGGGGAGGACAGGGTTCGGTATTTTCTTC.

This clone was detected only once. The genes are TRBV19 and TRBJ2-7; D possibly corresponds to TRBD1 (6 bases). Trimming removed 1 base at V and 2 bases at J, with 12 bases between. The CDR3 sequence is 15 residues long. Germline assignment: CDR1 LNHDA and CDR2 SQIVND (reference sequence). The CDR3 DNA is TGTGCCAGTAGTATAGGGACAGCTGGGGCCTACGAGCAGTACTTC. Protein: CASSIGTAGAYEQYF.

The chain couples TRBV5-1 to TRBJ1-4, with D possibly being TRBD1 (6 bases). This CDR3 contains 16 residues. Trimming took off 4 bases at V and 0 bases at J, with 13 bases between the two ends. Germline V gives CDR1 SGHRS, CDR2 YFSETQ. The CDR3 here is CASSLDSFATNEKLFF. CDR3 nucleotide sequence: TGCGCCAGCAGCCTGGACAGTTTCGCAACTAATGAAAAACTGTTTTTT.